The clone carrying this T cell receptor (beta chain) was recorded a few times. Its antigen is undetermined. This CDR3 has 15 residues. The V gene lost 2 bases and the J gene lost 8 bases, with 18 bases spanning the gap. MiXCR, applied by TCRdb to the 5' RACE reads, yields one record per CDR3 protein. This table holds under 900,000 distinct CDR3 sequences, 9% to 15% found once. The sample is drawn from a study of identical twins. Study-level findings and limits: Abundant beta clonotypes from cord blood bore fewer insertions; memory repertoires lacked this pattern. In zero-insertion analyses, partial confounding could arise from invariant MAIT and iNKT cells.

A further study also used this sample, focusing on yellow fever vaccine responses in identical twins.

The receptor comes from a woman aged 18-35 years in good health. The sequencing input was PBMCs. The V gene is TRBV12-3 or TRBV12-4, the J gene TRBJ1-2; a possible D gene is TRBD1 (6 bases). In DNA form, the CDR3 reads TGTGCCAGCAGTTTATCAGGACAGCCACGGCGGGGCTACACCTTC. This encodes CASSLSGQPRRGYTF.